Listed below are T cell receptor beta chains from one sample, sequenced in a study of shared clonotypes between healthy human individuals. Profiled with immunoSEQ multiplex PCR; TCRdb holds only in-frame clones, not every one. The table has 2,500,000 or so clones, 92% seen once; the top ten hold approximately 0.39%. Sequenced sample: naive CD4+ T cells from PBMCs. These receptors came from a man younger than 30 in good health. Some clones in this sample may be carry-over from other donors' samples. The CDR3 runs from the conserved cysteine through the conserved F or W. The D gene is left open where the match is weak. Clone size is shown for a subset of rows, as once, few, many or a class of expanded clone.

size	V	J	D	CDR3	DNA
NA	TRBV11-2	TRBJ2-4	NA	CASSQETPGAGIQYF	TGCGCCAGCAGCCAAGAGACGCCGGGGGCGGGCATTCAGTACTTC
few	TRBV6-6	TRBJ2-2	NA	CASRIAGLTGELFF	TGTGCCAGCAGGATAGCCGGGCTAACCGGGGAGCTGTTTTTT
NA	TRBV5-1	TRBJ2-3	NA	CASSLVGGIGDTQYF	TGCGCCAGCAGCTTGGTTGGGGGAATCGGGGATACGCAGTATTTT
few	TRBV4-2	TRBJ1-1	NA	CASTLNPGGAYTEAFF	TGTGCCAGCACCCTAAACCCCGGGGGCGCGTACACTGAAGCTTTCTTT
NA	TRBV6-1	TRBJ2-2	NA	CASSTLRHGELFF	TGTGCCAGCAGTACCCTCAGGCACGGGGAGCTGTTTTTT
NA	TRBV7-3	TRBJ2-6	NA	CASSPGLRSVWNSGANVLTF	TGTGCCAGCAGCCCAGGACTCAGGTCGGTGTGGAACTCTGGGGCCAACGTCCTGACTTTC
few	TRBV7-7	TRBJ2-1	NA	CASSLSGFNNEQFF	TGTGCCAGCAGCTTAAGCGGGTTCAACAATGAGCAGTTCTTC
NA	TRBV10-3	TRBJ2-5	NA	CAISESKAGETQYF	TGTGCCATCAGTGAGTCTAAGGCTGGAGAGACCCAGTACTTC
NA	TRBV2	TRBJ2-2	NA	CASSEWVNTGELFF	TGTGCCAGCAGTGAGTGGGTTAACACCGGGGAGCTGTTTTTT
NA	TRBV27	TRBJ1-5	NA	CASRVGVYSNQPQHF	TGTGCCAGCAGGGTGGGTGTTTACAGCAATCAGCCCCAGCATTTT
once	TRBV9	TRBJ2-3	NA	CASSVVSGADTQYF	TGTGCCAGCAGCGTAGTTTCAGGGGCGGATACGCAGTATTTT
NA	TRBV2	TRBJ2-2	TRBD1	CASSRTGSNTGELFF	TGTGCCAGCAGTCGGACAGGTTCTAACACCGGGGAGCTGTTTTTT
NA	TRBV7-9	TRBJ1-1	NA	CASSLEMNTEAFF	TGTGCCAGCAGCTTAGAGATGAACACTGAAGCTTTCTTT
NA	TRBV28	TRBJ2-2	TRBD2	CASSSPHGTSGRSQNTGELFF	TGTGCCAGCAGTTCGCCCCACGGGACTAGCGGGAGGTCGCAGAACACCGGGGAGCTGTTTTTT
NA	TRBV6-1	TRBJ2-5	NA	CASRWAQETQYF	TGTGCCAGCAGGTGGGCCCAAGAGACCCAGTACTTC
NA	TRBV1	TRBJ2-1	NA	CTSSQVGHYNEQFF	TGCACCAGCAGCCAAGTCGGACATTACAATGAGCAGTTCTTC
NA	TRBV14	TRBJ2-5	NA	CASSQLTRGGETQYF	TGTGCCAGCAGCCAACTGACTAGGGGTGGAGAGACCCAGTACTTC
NA	TRBV28	TRBJ1-2	NA	CASRPPNYGYTF	TGTGCCAGCAGACCCCCTAACTATGGCTACACCTTC
NA	TRBV5-6	TRBJ2-2	TRBD2	CASSLIAGVNGELFF	TGTGCCAGCAGCTTAATAGCGGGAGTAAACGGGGAGCTGTTTTTT
NA	TRBV5-1	TRBJ2-1	NA	CASSLDQGWVNEQFF	TGCGCCAGCAGCTTGGACCAGGGTTGGGTCAATGAGCAGTTCTTC
NA	TRBV11-3	TRBJ2-3	NA	CASSLAGIQTDTQYF	TGTGCCAGCAGCTTAGCGGGTATCCAGACAGATACGCAGTATTTT
NA	TRBV5-1	TRBJ2-5	NA	CASSPGWGQETQYF	TGCGCCAGCAGCCCGGGCTGGGGACAAGAGACCCAGTACTTC
NA	TRBV6-5	TRBJ1-2	TRBD1	CASSTWTGVGYTF	TGTGCCAGCAGTACCTGGACAGGGGTTGGCTACACCTTC
NA	TRBV6-5	TRBJ2-7	NA	CASSLIPSYEQYF	TGTGCCAGCAGTTTGATACCTTCCTACGAGCAGTACTTC
NA	TRBV19	TRBJ2-1	NA	CASSIGTHYNEQFF	TGTGCCAGTAGTATAGGGACCCACTACAATGAGCAGTTCTTC
once	TRBV19	TRBJ2-7	NA	CASSIVSGPTYEQYF	TGTGCCAGTAGTATTGTTAGCGGACCCACCTACGAGCAGTACTTC
once	TRBV28	TRBJ2-2	TRBD2	CASSLAGANTGELFF	TGTGCCAGCAGTTTAGCGGGAGCGAACACCGGGGAGCTGTTTTTT
NA	TRBV5-1	TRBJ2-2	TRBD2	CASSLLARGDTGELFF	TGCGCCAGCAGCCTCTTAGCGCGGGGGGACACCGGGGAGCTGTTTTTT
NA	TRBV6-5	TRBJ2-1	NA	CASSYGGISYEQFF	TGTGCCAGCAGTTACGGCGGGATATCGTATGAGCAGTTCTTC
NA	TRBV7-9	TRBJ2-1	TRBD1	CASSLKWDRGNEQFF	TGTGCCAGCAGCCTCAAGTGGGACAGGGGCAATGAGCAGTTCTTC
NA	TRBV28	TRBJ2-1	NA	CASSLIGHRSYNEQFF	TGTGCCAGCAGTTTAATAGGCCACCGCTCCTACAATGAGCAGTTCTTC
NA	TRBV6-5	TRBJ2-7	NA	CATTPGVRGLGQYF	TGTGCCACTACCCCTGGGGTTCGGGGGCTAGGGCAGTACTTC
few	TRBV10-2	TRBJ1-5	NA	CASPKSCQPQHF	TGCGCCAGCCCGAAGAGCTGTCAGCCCCAGCATTTT
NA	TRBV5-6	TRBJ1-5	TRBD1	CASSRTGNQPQHF	TGTGCCAGCAGCCGGACAGGTAATCAGCCCCAGCATTTT
NA	TRBV11-3	TRBJ2-2	NA	CASSYSDPAGELFF	TGTGCCAGCAGCTATAGTGACCCCGCCGGGGAGCTGTTTTTT
NA	TRBV21-1	TRBJ2-7	NA	CASSKEGSRGEEQYF	TGTGCCAGCAGCAAAGAGGGCTCGAGGGGTGAAGAGCAGTACTTC
NA	TRBV13	TRBJ2-3	NA	CASSPSRTSTDTQYF	TGTGCCAGCAGTCCTAGCAGAACTAGCACAGATACGCAGTATTTT
NA	TRBV11-1	TRBJ2-2	TRBD2	CASRPTSGRGTGELFF	TGTGCCAGCAGGCCCACTAGCGGGAGGGGCACCGGGGAGCTGTTTTTT
once	TRBV11-2	TRBJ1-1	NA	CASSLRQGMNTEAFF	TGTGCCAGCAGCTTACGCCAGGGGATGAACACTGAAGCTTTCTTT
NA	TRBV5-1	TRBJ1-2	TRBD1	CASSLGTGGSYGYTF	TGCGCCAGCAGCTTGGGGACAGGGGGCAGCTATGGCTACACCTTC
once	TRBV5-1	TRBJ2-7	TRBD1	CASSLEWDRAYEQYF	TGCGCCAGCAGCTTGGAATGGGACAGGGCCTACGAGCAGTACTTC
NA	TRBV7-7	TRBJ1-2	NA	CASSPRDTPNYGYTF	TGTGCCAGCAGCCCCAGGGACACACCGAACTATGGCTACACCTTC